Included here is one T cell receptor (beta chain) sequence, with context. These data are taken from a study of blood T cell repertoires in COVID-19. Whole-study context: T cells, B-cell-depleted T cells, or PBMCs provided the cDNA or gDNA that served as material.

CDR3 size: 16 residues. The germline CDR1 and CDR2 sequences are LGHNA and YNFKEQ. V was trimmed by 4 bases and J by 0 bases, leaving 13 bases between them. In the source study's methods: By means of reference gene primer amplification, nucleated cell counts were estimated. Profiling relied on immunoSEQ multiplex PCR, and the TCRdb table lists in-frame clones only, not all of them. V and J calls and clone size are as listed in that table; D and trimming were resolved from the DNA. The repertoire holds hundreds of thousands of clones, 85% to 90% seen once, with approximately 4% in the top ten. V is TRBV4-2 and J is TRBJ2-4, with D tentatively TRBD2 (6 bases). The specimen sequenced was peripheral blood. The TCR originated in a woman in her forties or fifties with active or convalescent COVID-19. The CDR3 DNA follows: TGTGCCAGCAGCCCGGGGACTGGCGTAGCCAAAAACATTCAGTACTTC. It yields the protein CASSPGTGVAKNIQYF.